The present T cell receptor (beta chain) was sequenced within a study of blood T cell repertoires in COVID-19. Study at large: T cells, B-cell-depleted T cells, or PBMCs supplied cDNA or gDNA.

Trimming took 6 bases from V and 7 from J, leaving 16 bases between them. Germline V CDR1 and CDR2: SQVTM, ANQGSEA. CDR3 length: 13 residues. The table came from immunoSEQ multiplex PCR; TCRdb's copy has only in-frame clones and leaves some out. This table has a few hundred thousand clones, 86% appearing once. J is TRBJ2-1 and V is TRBV29-1, with a weak D call TRBD2 (5 bases). This receptor was identified in a woman aged 25 to 45 with active or convalescent COVID-19. The material sequenced was peripheral blood. In DNA, the CDR3 is TGCAGCGTCAAGCCCGGACTCATTAATGAGCAGTTCTTC. Protein: CSVKPGLINEQFF.